Within the sample, the clone carrying this T cell receptor beta chain is medium-sized. TCRdb redid the calling of the PCR reads with MiXCR, one entry per CDR3 protein. The sample includes about 3,000 distinct CDR3 sequences, 17% of them seen just once. V lost 6 bases to trimming and J lost 2 bases, with 16 bases between them. The CDR3 is made up of 15 amino acids. Germline V gene lookup returns CDR1 SGHKS and CDR2 YYEKEE (reference sequence). The source of the sample is a study of CXCR3 chemokines and chemotherapy response in bladder cancer. This specimen was acquired from a patient whose treatment included neoadjuvant chemotherapy. This TCR was sampled from a human donor with bladder cancer that did not respond to neoadjuvant chemotherapy. The J gene is TRBJ2-3, the V gene TRBV5-5; a possible D gene is TRBD2 (7 bases). CDR3 DNA sequence: TGTGCCAGCACCTGGGGGGGGCGCGCCACAGATACGCAGTATTTT. Translation gives CASTWGGRATDTQYF.